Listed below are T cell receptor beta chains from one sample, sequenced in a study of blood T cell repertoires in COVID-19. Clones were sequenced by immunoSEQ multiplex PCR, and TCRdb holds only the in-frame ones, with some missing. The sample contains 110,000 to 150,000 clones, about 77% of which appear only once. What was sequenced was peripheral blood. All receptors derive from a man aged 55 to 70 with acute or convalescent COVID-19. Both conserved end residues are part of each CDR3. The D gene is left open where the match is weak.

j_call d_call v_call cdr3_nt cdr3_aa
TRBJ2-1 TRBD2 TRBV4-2 TGTGCCAGCAGCCAAGTCGGGACTAGCGGGACCAATGAGCAGTTCTTC CASSQVGTSGTNEQFF
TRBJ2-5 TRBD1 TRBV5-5 TGTGCCAGCAGCTTGGGGACAGGGGGCCAAGAGACCCAGTACTTC CASSLGTGGQETQYF
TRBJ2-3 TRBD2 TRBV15 TGTGCCACCAGCAGGGACCTAGCGGGAGGCACAGATACGCAGTATTTT CATSRDLAGGTDTQYF
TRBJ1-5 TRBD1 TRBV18 TGTGCCAGCTCAAAGGCTCCCCCAAGACAGGGCCTCAATCAGCCCCAGCATTTT CASSKAPPRQGLNQPQHF
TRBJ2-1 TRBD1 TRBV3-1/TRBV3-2 TGTGCCAGCAGCCAAGATTCACAGGGGCACAATGAGCAGTTCTTC CASSQDSQGHNEQFF
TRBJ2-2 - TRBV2 TGTGCCAGCAGTGAGAGTAGCATGAACACCGGGGAGCTGTTTTTT CASSESSMNTGELFF
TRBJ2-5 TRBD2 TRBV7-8 TGTGCCAGCAGCCCAGGACTAGAAGAGACCCAGTACTTC CASSPGLEETQYF
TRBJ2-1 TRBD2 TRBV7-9 TGTGCCGGAGCGGGAGTGTCCTATGAGCAGTTCTTC CAGAGVSYEQFF
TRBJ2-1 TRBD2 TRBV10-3 TGTGCCATCAGCTCCGTAGCGGGAGCGTCCCATGAGCAGTTCTTC CAISSVAGASHEQFF
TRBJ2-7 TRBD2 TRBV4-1 TGCGCCAGCAGCCAAGAGAGACTAGCGGGGTTCTCCTACGAGCAGTACTTC CASSQERLAGFSYEQYF
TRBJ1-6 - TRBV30 TGTGCCTGGAGTGTTCTCAGGGGTAATTCACCCCTCCACTTT CAWSVLRGNSPLHF
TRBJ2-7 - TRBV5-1 TGCGCCAGCAGAGAAGGGGGTTATAGCTCCTACGAGCAGTACTTC CASREGGYSSYEQYF
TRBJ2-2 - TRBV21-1 TGTGCCAGCAAACAGGCTCCCGGGGAGCTGTTTTTT CASKQAPGELFF